This is a list of T cell receptor beta chains from one sample in a study of shared clonotypes between healthy human individuals. TCRdb's copy holds only in-frame clones and misses some; the assay was immunoSEQ multiplex PCR. The sample holds about half a million clones; 70% to 80% are singletons and the top ten take over 10%. Sequencing input: PBMCs. Receptor source: a woman aged 40 to 50 in good health. Some clones in this sample may be carry-over from other donors' samples. Each CDR3 is given with its conserved first and last residue. The D gene is left open where the match is weak. Size values are once, few and many counts, or a class for expanded clones, and some rows have none.

J gene,V gene,clone size,D gene,CDR3 length,CDR3 DNA,CDR3 protein
TRBJ2-3,TRBV19,NA,TRBD1,12,TGTGCCAGTAGCCAAGACAGGGGAACGCAGTATTTT,CASSQDRGTQYF
TRBJ2-7,TRBV30,NA,NA,11,TGTGCCTGGAGTCCGAGTCTCGAGCAGTACTTC,CAWSPSLEQYF
TRBJ1-4,TRBV5-4,NA,TRBD1,15,TGTGCCAGCAGCCGGGACAGGGGTGAGGCTGAAAAACTGTTTTTT,CASSRDRGEAEKLFF
TRBJ2-1,TRBV5-6,NA,TRBD2,15,TGTGCCAGCAGCTTACTAGCGGGTACCTACAATGAGCAGTTCTTC,CASSLLAGTYNEQFF
TRBJ2-7,TRBV6-1,NA,TRBD1,15,TGTGCCAGCAGCCCACTTTGGACAGGGGGGGACGAGCAGTACTTC,CASSPLWTGGDEQYF
TRBJ1-1,TRBV6-5,NA,TRBD1,15,TGTGCCAGCAGCCTAGCAGGGGGCGAGGGGACTGAAGCTTTCTTT,CASSLAGGEGTEAFF
TRBJ2-3,TRBV5-4,NA,NA,16,TGTGCCAGCAGCGCGGGGCCAGGCAGCAGCACAGATACGCAGTATTTT,CASSAGPGSSTDTQYF
TRBJ1-3,TRBV6-1,NA,NA,15,TGTGCCAGCAGTGAATTAGAGCCTTCTGGAAACACCATATATTTT,CASSELEPSGNTIYF
TRBJ2-7,TRBV6-1,NA,TRBD2,19,TGTGCCAGCAGTGAACGGCGGACAGCCGGGACTAGCCATATCTACGAGCAGTACTTC,CASSERRTAGTSHIYEQYF
TRBJ2-7,TRBV7-2,few,TRBD1,14,TGTGCCAGCAGCTTCACAGGGGCGGCCTACGAGCAGTACTTC,CASSFTGAAYEQYF
TRBJ2-1,TRBV5-4,NA,NA,13,TGTGCCAGCAGCTTGGACAGAAACAATGAGCAGTTCTTC,CASSLDRNNEQFF
TRBJ1-1,TRBV7-9,NA,NA,12,TGTGCCAGCAGCGACGAAGGGCGTGAAGCTTTCTTT,CASSDEGREAFF
TRBJ1-1,TRBV14,NA,NA,14,TGTGCCAGCAGCCAATTGGGGGGGAACACTGAAGCTTTCTTT,CASSQLGGNTEAFF
TRBJ2-5,TRBV10-3,NA,TRBD2,16,TGTGCCATCAGTGAAGGGGGGACTAGCGGGACGGAGACCCAGTACTTC,CAISEGGTSGTETQYF
TRBJ2-1,TRBV12-5,NA,TRBD1,13,TGTGCTAGTGGTTTGGGACAGGGGAATGAGCAGTTCTTC,CASGLGQGNEQFF
TRBJ2-7,TRBV2,few,NA,11,TGTGCCAGCACAAGGTGGGTCGAGCAGTACTTC,CASTRWVEQYF
TRBJ2-2,TRBV7-9,NA,TRBD1,14,TGTGCCAGCAGTTGGGACAGTTACACCGGGGAGCTGTTTTTT,CASSWDSYTGELFF
TRBJ1-5,TRBV6-5,few,TRBD1,13,TGTGCCAGCAGTCGGGACAGGGATCAGCCCCAGCATTTT,CASSRDRDQPQHF
TRBJ2-7,TRBV6-5,NA,NA,13,TGTGCCAGCAACAAGGGGGGTACCCACGAGCAGTACTTC,CASNKGGTHEQYF
TRBJ2-1,TRBV5-1,few,TRBD2,20,TGCGCCAGCAGCTTGGGGGCTACTAGCGGTCCTACGAGCTCCTACAATGAGCAGTTCTTC,CASSLGATSGPTSSYNEQFF
TRBJ1-3,TRBV5-1,NA,NA,16,TGCGCCAGCAGCAGGATACAGGGTGCTGCTGGAAACACCATATATTTT,CASSRIQGAAGNTIYF
TRBJ2-7,TRBV5-1,NA,NA,14,TGCGCCAGCAGCTTGGGGGGCGGGACCTACGAGCAGTACTTC,CASSLGGGTYEQYF
TRBJ2-7,TRBV6-5,NA,TRBD1,13,TGTGCCAGCAGAAAGGGGGCGCAGTACGAGCAGTACTTC,CASRKGAQYEQYF
TRBJ2-2,TRBV5-5,few,TRBD2,19,TGTGCCAGCAGACCCGGACTAGCGGGAGGGAACCCACGCCCCGGGGAGCTGTTTTTT,CASRPGLAGGNPRPGELFF
TRBJ1-5,TRBV10-3,once,NA,15,TGTGCCATCAGTGCTAATATGGGAAGCAATCAGCCCCAGCATTTT,CAISANMGSNQPQHF
TRBJ2-1,TRBV7-2,NA,TRBD2,16,TGTGCCAGCAGCTTCGTTAGCGGGAGGGGCTACAATGAGCAGTTCTTC,CASSFVSGRGYNEQFF
TRBJ1-6,TRBV7-8,NA,NA,14,TGTGCCAGCAGCTTAGCCCAGGGAAATTCACCCCTCCACTTT,CASSLAQGNSPLHF
TRBJ1-4,TRBV19,NA,NA,15,TGTGCCAGTAGTAGGAGAACAGGGCAAGTTGAAAAACTGTTTTTT,CASSRRTGQVEKLFF
TRBJ2-3,TRBV5-4,NA,TRBD2,17,TGTGCCAGCAGCCCCGGGACTAGCGGGATGATTTCGGATACGCAGTATTTT,CASSPGTSGMISDTQYF
TRBJ1-1,TRBV27,NA,NA,16,TGTGCCAGCAGTTTATCATCGGGACAAGTGAACACTGAAGCTTTCTTT,CASSLSSGQVNTEAFF
TRBJ1-5,TRBV28,few,NA,13,TGTGCCAGCAGCGACAGCCTAAATCAGCCCCAGCATTTT,CASSDSLNQPQHF
TRBJ2-7,TRBV5-4,NA,TRBD1,15,TGTGCCAGCAGCCAACCGGGACAGGGGGGCTACGAGCAGTACTTC,CASSQPGQGGYEQYF
TRBJ2-7,TRBV4-1,NA,NA,15,TGCGCCAGCAGCCAAGATCTAACGGCGTCCTACGAGCAGTACTTC,CASSQDLTASYEQYF
TRBJ2-1,TRBV2,NA,NA,12,TGTGCCAGCCGAACGGGGTTTGATGAGCAGTTCTTC,CASRTGFDEQFF
TRBJ2-1,TRBV19,NA,NA,15,TGTGCCAGTAGTATTGACAGTAACTCCTACAATGAGCAGTTCTTC,CASSIDSNSYNEQFF
TRBJ2-1,TRBV12-1,NA,NA,17,TGTGCCAGCAGCCCGGTGGGAAAACTAGCGGGACACAATGAGCAGTTCTTC,CASSPVGKLAGHNEQFF
TRBJ1-4,TRBV19,NA,NA,14,TGTGCCAGTAGCCAGGGACCGACGAGTGAAAAACTGTTTTTT,CASSQGPTSEKLFF
TRBJ2-7,TRBV21-1,NA,NA,17,TGTGCCAGCAGCGACCGAGGGACAGGGTTGAGCTCCTACGAGCAGTACTTC,CASSDRGTGLSSYEQYF
TRBJ2-7,TRBV4-2,NA,TRBD2,17,TGTGCCAGCAGCCAAGAAACCGACACGGGAGGCTCCTACGAGCAGTACTTC,CASSQETDTGGSYEQYF
TRBJ1-2,TRBV11-1,few,NA,15,TGTGCCAGCAGCTCGTACGCCGGGACCGGCGGAGGCTACACCTTC,CASSSYAGTGGGYTF
TRBJ1-4,TRBV5-1,NA,TRBD1,17,TGCGCCAGCAGCTGGGACAGGGCCGTTGCAACTAATGAAAAACTGTTTTTT,CASSWDRAVATNEKLFF
TRBJ2-7,TRBV10-3,few,TRBD2,14,TGTGCCATCAGGGAGCCGGGAGGCCGGAACGAGCAGTACTTC,CAIREPGGRNEQYF
TRBJ2-1,TRBV5-1,few,NA,15,TGCGCCAGCAGCTTGGACGGGGTCTCCTACAATGAGCAGTTCTTC,CASSLDGVSYNEQFF
TRBJ1-5,TRBV15,NA,TRBD1,16,TGTGCCACCAGCGCCCAGGGGGCAGCCTCCCGGAGGCCCCAGCATTTT,CATSAQGAASRRPQHF
TRBJ2-5,TRBV5-1,NA,NA,12,TGCGCCAGCAGCTTGGTGGCCGAGACCCAGTACTTC,CASSLVAETQYF
TRBJ2-3,TRBV11-2,NA,TRBD2,16,TGTGCCAGCAGCTTAAGACTAGCGGGAGTCGCAGATACGCAGTATTTT,CASSLRLAGVADTQYF
TRBJ2-1,TRBV9,NA,NA,16,TGTGCCAGCAGCGTAGCTCTCCCGGGCTCCTACAATGAGCAGTTCTTC,CASSVALPGSYNEQFF
TRBJ1-5,TRBV6-1,NA,NA,15,TGTGCCAGCTCTGAAGGGCTAGGTGAGGGTCAGCCCCAGCATTTT,CASSEGLGEGQPQHF
TRBJ1-5,TRBV27,many,TRBD1,14,TGTGCCAGCAGTTCCCTGGACAGGTTGGGAGCCCAGCATTTT,CASSSLDRLGAQHF
TRBJ2-3,TRBV7-2,few,NA,17,TGTGCCAGCAGCGCTCGTCTGGGAGGCGTCTTCGGTTTGACGCAGTATTTT,CASSARLGGVFGLTQYF
TRBJ2-7,TRBV19,NA,NA,16,TGTGCCAGTAGCCACCTAAGGGGGGTGGGGACCTACGAGCAGTACTTC,CASSHLRGVGTYEQYF
TRBJ2-5,TRBV6-9,NA,TRBD1,13,TGTGCCTGGTTTGGACAGGGGCGAGAGACCCAGTACTTC,CAWFGQGRETQYF